Shown below are 31 T cell receptor beta chains from a single sample sequenced in a study of T cells in Graves' hyperthyroidism and ophthalmopathy. Amplified TCR beta CDR3 regions came from RNA transcripts. A set of HTBI primers served as the primers for a first-round RT-PCR of the TCR CDR3. MiXCR, run by TCRdb on the multiplex PCR reads, gives a single entry per CDR3 protein. In the table there are roughly 740,000 distinct CDR3 sequences, around 15% of which are singletons. The sequencing sample was made of blood. All receptors derive from a man between 18 and 35 years old with Graves' hyperthyroidism.

In this sample, this clonotype turned up many times. The V and J genes are TRBV20-1 and TRBJ2-7; D remains ambiguous. The germline V gene encodes CDR1 DFQATT and CDR2 SNEGSKA (reference sequence). V was pared by 0 bases and J by 1 base, with 10 bases between. This CDR3 is 14 amino acids long. CDR3: CSARDGGRSYEQYF. Written as DNA, the CDR3 is TGCAGTGCTAGAGACGGCGGACGATCCTACGAGCAGTACTTC.

This chain uses TRBV7-2 with TRBJ2-7; D may be TRBD1 (6 bases). CDR3 length equals 15 residues. Germline lookup yields CDR1 SGHTA and CDR2 FQGNSA. V was clipped by 5 bases and J by 0 bases, with 14 bases between them. The CDR3 DNA reads as TGTGCCAGCAGCCCATTCGTGGGACACTCCTACGAGCAGTACTTC. Protein product: CASSPFVGHSYEQYF.

The chain uses TRBV29-1 and TRBJ2-1; D gene unclear. V was clipped by 2 bases and J by 0 bases, with 14 bases between them. Germline CDR1 SQVTM, CDR2 ANQGSEA. The CDR3 has 16 amino acids. The CDR3 sequence: CSVEPESAPSYNEQFF. In DNA form, the CDR3 reads TGCAGCGTTGAACCCGAATCAGCCCCCTCCTACAATGAGCAGTTCTTC.

This clonotype was seen a handful of times. This rearrangement joins TRBV29-1 to TRBJ2-2; unclear D gene. The CDR3 runs to 13 residues. The V gene lost 5 bases and the J gene lost 2 bases, with 9 bases spanning the gap. Germline-derived CDR1 and CDR2 are SQVTM and ANQGSEA. This chain's CDR3 is CSVKGPNTGELFF. The CDR3 nucleotides read TGCAGCGTTAAAGGACCCAACACCGGGGAGCTGTTTTTT.

This clonotype was found many times. This sequence joins TRBV28 and TRBJ1-1; D is undetermined. V was shortened by 6 bases and J by 4 bases, with 18 bases between the two germline ends. CDR3 size: 15 residues. Germline V gene sequence: CDR1 MDHEN, CDR2 SYDVKM. CDR3 in amino acids: CASRHLSAGGTEAFF. The CDR3 coding sequence is TGTGCCAGCAGGCACTTATCCGCCGGCGGCACTGAAGCTTTCTTT.

In this sample, this clonotype turned up many times. The chain carries TRBV20-1 and TRBJ2-1; D may be TRBD1 or TRBD2 (5 bases each). Germline lookup yields CDR1 DFQATT and CDR2 SNEGSKA (reference sequence). Deletions cut 3 bases from V and 7 bases from J, with 16 bases between. This CDR3 has 14 residues. The CDR3 here is CSARGHYPGNEQFF. The CDR3 bases are TGCAGTGCTAGGGGGCATTACCCGGGGAATGAGCAGTTCTTC.

There are many counts of this clonotype. The chain recombines TRBV28 with TRBJ1-6; 8 bases are a match to TRBD1. This CDR3 contains 16 residues. Trimming cost V 3 bases and J 9 bases; bases outside gene matches: 10. Germline V gene sequence: CDR1 MDHEN, CDR2 SYDVKM. Written as DNA, the CDR3 is TGTGCCAGCAGTTTCGGAGGCAGGGGGCGCAGTTCACCCCTCCACTTT. Translating gives CASSFGGRGRSSPLHF.

This clonotype has a count of ten or more. V is TRBV30 and J is TRBJ2-1; maybe TRBD2 (5 bases). V lost 8 bases and J lost 4, with 15 bases in between. Germline lookup yields CDR1 GTSNPN and CDR2 SVGIG (reference sequence). This CDR3 has 13 residues. This CDR3 reads CAIAGVGYNEQFF. The CDR3 bases are TGTGCCATCGCGGGCGTGGGGTACAATGAGCAGTTCTTC. The full variable domain, its missing parts supplied by reference TRBV30 and TRBJ2-1, is SQTIHQWPATLVQPVGSPLSLECTVEGTSNPNLYWYRQAAGRGLQLLFYSVGIGQISSEVPQNLSASRPQDRQFILSSKKLLLSDSGFYLCAIAGVGYNEQFFGPGTRLTVL.

Many counts were recorded for this clonotype. The J gene is TRBJ1-1, the V gene TRBV12-3 or TRBV12-4, with D unclear. The CDR3 is 12 amino acids. V shed 0 bases and J shed 6 bases, with 5 bases lying between them. The CDR3 protein is CASSLARAEAFF. In DNA, the CDR3 is TGTGCCAGCAGTTTAGCAAGGGCTGAAGCTTTCTTT.

V is TRBV7-9 and J is TRBJ2-1, with D unresolved. The ends were cut back, 1 base at V and 10 bases at J, with 11 bases in the middle. CDR1 and CDR2 from the germline V gene are SEHNR and FQNEAQ (reference sequence). This CDR3 is 13 amino acids long. The chain's CDR3 is CASSLVIVGEQFF. The CDR3 nucleotides read TGTGCCAGCAGCTTAGTAATTGTTGGGGAGCAGTTCTTC. Using reference TRBV7-9 and TRBJ2-1 for the parts outside the CDR3, the full variable domain is DTGVSQNPRHKITKRGQNVTFRCDPISEHNRLYWYRQTLGQGPEFLTYFQNEAQLEKSRLLSDRFSAERPKGSFSTLEIQRTEQGDSAMYLCASSLVIVGEQFFGPGTRLTVL.

The chain has TRBV9 and TRBJ2-3, with D possibly being TRBD1 (6 bases). CDR1 and CDR2 from the germline V gene are SGDLS and YYNGEE. V lost 0 bases and J lost 8, with 7 bases in between. The CDR3 is 12 amino acids. CDR3 residues: CASSVGGGTQYF. The CDR3, as DNA: TGTGCCAGCAGCGTAGGAGGGGGTACGCAGTATTTT.

This clonotype was detected ten times or more. This rearrangement joins TRBV7-3 to TRBJ2-3, with D perhaps TRBD1 or TRBD2 (6 bases each). The CDR3 is made up of 15 amino acids. Germline V gene data show CDR1 as SGHTA and CDR2 as FQGTGA. The V gene lost 5 bases and the J gene lost 1 base, with 13 bases spanning the gap. In DNA, the CDR3 is TGTGCCAGCAGCCGACTAGGACAGCGCACAGATACGCAGTATTTT. This gives the protein CASSRLGQRTDTQYF. The full variable domain, completed using reference TRBV7-3 and TRBJ2-3, is GAGVSQTPSNKVTEKGKYVELRCDPISGHTALYWYRQSLGQGPEFLIYFQGTGAADDSGLPNDRFFAVRPEGSVSTLKIQRTERGDSAVYLCASSRLGQRTDTQYFGPGTRLTVL.

Ten or more counts support this clonotype. The chain is built from TRBV7-3 and TRBJ2-7; D gene ambiguous. The V end was cut by 0 bases, the J end by 5 bases, with 8 bases between. The CDR3 loop spans 13 amino acids. CDR1 is SGHTA, CDR2 FQGTGA, per germline. In DNA form, the CDR3 reads TGTGCCAGCAGCTTAACGAGTTTCGACGAGCAGTACTTC. It encodes CASSLTSFDEQYF.

Only one count was recorded for this clonotype. The chain employs TRBV2 and TRBJ2-1, with D maybe TRBD1 (5 bases). The CDR3 totals 11 residues. V lost 8 bases and J 14 bases, leaving 16 bases between the germline ends. Germline assignment: CDR1 SNHLY and CDR2 FYNNEI. The DNA for the CDR3 is TGTGCCAGCGACAGAGAGGCCGAGAAGTTCTTC. Protein sequence: CASDREAEKFF.

At least ten counts were recorded for this clonotype. The chain recombines TRBV7-8 with TRBJ2-1; 8 nucleotides line up with TRBD2. Germline assignment: CDR1 SGHVS and CDR2 FQNEAQ. Trimming removed 6 bases from V and 1 base from J; junction bases left unmatched: 5. The CDR3 is made up of 15 amino acids. DNA of the CDR3: TGTGCCAGCAGTCGCGGGGGGAATTCCTACAATGAGCAGTTCTTC. It specifies CASSRGGNSYNEQFF.

This clonotype was recorded at least ten times. V gene TRBV30 combines with J gene TRBJ1-2; D perhaps matches TRBD1 (5 bases). This CDR3 is 13 amino acids long. CDR1 is GTSNPN and CDR2 is SVGIG in the germline V gene (reference sequence). Trimming removed 7 bases at V and 7 bases at J, with 19 bases between. The CDR3 protein is CASRQGWKFGYTF. The CDR3 nucleotides read TGTGCCTCCCGGCAGGGATGGAAATTTGGCTACACCTTC.

The chain carries TRBV10-3 and TRBJ2-4, with 9 bases that match TRBD2. CDR3 length: 19 amino acids. The V gene end was trimmed by 10 bases and the J gene end by 0 bases; junction bases not matched to a gene: 19. The germline V gene encodes CDR1 ENHRY and CDR2 SYGVKD. CDR3 coding DNA: TGTGCCACTGGGGCGGGAGGGCCATCGATACGCGGAGCCAAAAACATTCAGTACTTC. Protein product: CATGAGGPSIRGAKNIQYF.

This clonotype was counted at least ten times. The chain has TRBV28 and TRBJ2-1, with 13 bases that match TRBD2. Germline-derived CDR1 and CDR2 are MDHEN and SYDVKM. With 3 bases clipped from V and 5 bases from J, the junction kept 1 base outside the gene matches. The CDR3 is made up of 15 amino acids. The CDR3 DNA is TGTGCCAGCAGTTTCGGGACTAGCGGGAACAATGAGCAGTTCTTC. Translation: CASSFGTSGNNEQFF.

The chain links TRBV28 to TRBJ2-7, with unresolved D. The CDR3 has 12 residues. CDR1 MDHEN and CDR2 SYDVKM come from the germline V gene. V lost 8 bases to trimming and J lost 2 bases, with 10 bases between them. The CDR3 spells CASQKGPYEQYF. The CDR3 region has the DNA TGTGCCAGCCAGAAGGGCCCCTACGAGCAGTACTTC.

The chain recombines TRBV6-2 or TRBV6-3 with TRBJ2-1, with D uncertain. Trimming removed 2 bases at V and 5 bases at J, with 13 bases between. CDR1 is MNHEY and CDR2 is SVGEGT in the germline V gene. The length of the CDR3 is 15 residues. CDR3 protein: CASSYPTGRDNEQFF. The CDR3 nucleotides are TGTGCCAGCAGTTACCCGACCGGACGGGACAATGAGCAGTTCTTC.

Ten or more counts support this clonotype. The chain combines TRBV28 with TRBJ1-5; 7 nucleotides align to TRBD1. The J segment lost 0 bases and the V segment lost 6 bases, leaving 5 bases of the junction unmatched. Germline CDR1 MDHEN, CDR2 SYDVKM. This CDR3 spans 15 amino acids. The CDR3 DNA reads as TGTGCCAGCAGATTAACAGGGGATAGCAATCAGCCCCAGCATTTT. Translated, it gives CASRLTGDSNQPQHF.

V gene TRBV2 combines with J gene TRBJ1-5, with TRBD1 matching over 7 bases. Germline trimming cut 4 bases from V and 7 bases from J; bases unmatched to any gene: 4. Germline V gives CDR1 SNHLY, CDR2 FYNNEI. The CDR3 runs to 13 residues. The CDR3 bases are TGTGCCAGCAGTGGTACAGGGGAACAGCCCCAGCATTTT. Translating gives CASSGTGEQPQHF.

This clonotype occurred many times. V and J are TRBV5-5 and TRBJ1-1; no reliable D call. Germline V gene lookup returns CDR1 SGHKS and CDR2 YYEKEE (reference sequence). V shed 0 bases and J shed 4 bases, with 10 bases lying between them. The CDR3 extends over 14 amino acids. Here the CDR3 DNA reads TGTGCCAGCAGCTTGGAACCCCGGGGCACTGAAGCTTTCTTT. It encodes CASSLEPRGTEAFF.

This clonotype occurred many times. The CDR3 is CASSDELPGSTDTQYF. Here the CDR3 DNA reads TGTGCCAGCAGTGATGAGCTACCGGGGTCGACAGATACGCAGTATTTT. The chain employs TRBV2 and TRBJ2-3; maybe TRBD2 (5 bases). The CDR3 loop spans 16 amino acids. Germline V gene lookup returns CDR1 SNHLY and CDR2 FYNNEI. V gave up 3 bases and J gave up 3 bases, with 16 bases separating them.

J is TRBJ2-3 and V is TRBV7-6, with D possibly matching TRBD2 (5 bases). CDR1 is SGHVS and CDR2 is FNYEAQ in the germline V gene. The CDR3 contains 17 residues. Trimming removed 1 base at V and 10 bases at J, with 24 bases between. CDR3 sequence: CASSLDPGSAQPGPQYF. The CDR3, as DNA: TGTGCCAGCAGCTTAGACCCGGGAAGTGCCCAACCGGGTCCGCAGTATTTT.

This clonotype was counted a few times. The chain employs TRBV27 and TRBJ2-7; 8 positions agree with TRBD2. Looked up from germline, CDR1 is MNHEY and CDR2 is SMNVEV (reference sequence). This CDR3 is built from 15 residues. V dropped 6 bases and J dropped 3; count of bases not matched to a gene: 10. The chain's CDR3 is CASSQLGTRIYEQYF. CDR3 sequence (DNA): TGTGCCAGCAGCCAGTTAGGGACTAGGATCTACGAGCAGTACTTC.

Details on this clonotype: A much larger clone sits a single nucleotide away, making a read error possible. The rearrangement joins TRBV11-3 to TRBJ2-5; 7 bases agree with TRBD2. The CDR3 is 13 residues long. Germline CDR1 and CDR2: SGHNT and YENEEA. The CDR3 DNA is TGTGTCAGCAGCCGGACTAGACAAGAGACCCAGTACTTC. Amino acid sequence: CVSSRTRQETQYF. Full variable domain (rest looked up from reference TRBV11-3 and TRBJ2-5): EAGVVQSPRYKIIEKKQPVAFWCNPISGHNTLYWYLQNLGQGPELLIRYENEEAVDDSQLPKDRFSAERLKGVDSTLKIQPAELGDSAVYLCVSSRTRQETQYFGPGTRLLVL.

This clonotype was seen only a few times. The gene calls are TRBV6-2 or TRBV6-3 and TRBJ2-7; 7 positions agree with TRBD1. Germline V gives CDR1 MNHEY, CDR2 SVGEGT. CDR3 size: 12 residues. Losses at the gene ends were 6 bases for V and 6 bases for J; bases not matched to a gene: 5. CDR3 protein: CASRRQGGEQYF. The CDR3 nucleotides are TGTGCCAGCAGGAGACAGGGCGGCGAGCAGTACTTC.

This clonotype was detected many times. The chain is built from TRBV6-2 or TRBV6-3 and TRBJ2-1; D is undetermined. The germline CDR1 and CDR2 sequences are MNHEY and SVGEGT. The length of the CDR3 is 14 residues. Trimming took 4 bases from V and 2 from J, leaving 9 bases between them. The CDR3 bases are TGTGCCAGCAGTTCAATGGTACCCTACAATGAGCAGTTCTTC. It specifies CASSSMVPYNEQFF.

This clonotype came up many times. This chain joins TRBV15 and TRBJ2-5; D assignment may be TRBD1 or TRBD2 (6 bases each). V lost 3 bases, J lost 5 bases, and 19 bases lay in between. From germline, CDR1 is LNHNV and CDR2 YYDKDF (reference sequence). This CDR3 contains 16 residues. The DNA of the CDR3 is TGTGCCACCAGCAGTCCCGAGACGGGGGCCGGTGAGACCCAGTACTTC. It codes for CATSSPETGAGETQYF.

The chain employs TRBV3-1 and TRBJ2-7; TRBD2 matches 10 bases. V lost 1 base to trimming and J lost 2 bases; unmatched junction nucleotides: 11. CDR1 and CDR2 (germline): LGHDT, YNNKEL (reference sequence). The CDR3 totals 18 residues. Here the CDR3 DNA reads TGTGCCAGCAGCCAAGTTGGGGCTGGGACTAGCGTAACCTACGAGCAGTACTTC. Its protein product is CASSQVGAGTSVTYEQYF.